This T cell receptor beta chain is from a study of cytomegalovirus exposure and HLA in healthy donors. The CDR3 spans 18 residues. V was trimmed by 1 base and J by 0 bases, leaving 17 bases between them. Germline-derived CDR1 and CDR2 are LGHNA and YSLEER. The study ran its PCR with 60 Vbeta and 13 Jbeta primers. This table comes from immunoSEQ multiplex PCR, and its TCRdb copy is limited to in-frame clones, with some not included. The repertoire includes some 130,000 clones, 80% of them detected once, and over 2% sits in the top ten. What was sequenced was PBMCs. The origin of this receptor is a man aged 25-45 years in good health and CMV-seronegative. This rearrangement joins TRBV4-3 to TRBJ2-3, with a possible D match to TRBD2 (5 bases). The CDR3 bases are TGCGCCAGCAGCCAAGGAGGGTCGAGCGACCAGAGCACAGATACGCAGTATTTT. Translated: CASSQGGSSDQSTDTQYF.